This TCR beta chain was captured in a study of neurological immune-mediated disorders. The CDR3 totals 11 residues. J was trimmed by 11 bases and V by 7 bases; bases with no gene match: 7. The V gene's germline CDR1 is SNHLY and CDR2 FYNNEI. This clonotype has a count of ten or more. The cDNA was synthesized by means of template-switch 5'RACE, which was carried out with 10-nucleotide random UMIs. Using its own MiXCR run on the 5' RACE reads, TCRdb lists one record per CDR3 protein. Here the sample spans 30,000 to 45,000 distinct CDR3 sequences, 10% to 13% being singletons. This chain links TRBV2 with TRBJ1-1, with TRBD1 matching 7 bases. Sequenced sample: PBMCs. The sequence came from a woman aged 30 to 39 with HTLV-1-associated myelopathy (HAM/TSP). This CDR3 reads CASNQDRAAFF. CDR3 sequence (DNA): TGTGCCAGCAACCAAGACAGGGCGGCTTTCTTT.